The T cell receptor (beta chain) under discussion was sequenced for a study of blood T cell repertoires in COVID-19. Study summary: The United States, Italy and Spain supplied acute and convalescent COVID-19 samples.

This clone was recorded only once. Here immunoSEQ multiplex PCR was the method, and the copy in TCRdb shows in-frame clones only, minus some. The table has under 150,000 clones, about 89% seen once; the top ten hold around 18%. The CDR3 runs to 13 residues. J gave up 6 bases and V 4 bases, and 5 bases lay outside the gene matches. Germline V gene sequence: CDR1 MNHEY, CDR2 SVGAGI. The TCR sequence derives from a middle-aged man with active or convalescent COVID-19. What was sequenced was peripheral blood. The V gene is TRBV6-5, the J gene TRBJ1-2, with TRBD1 matching over 7 bases. CDR3 DNA: TGTGCCAGCAGTTGGGACAGCCTGGATGGCTACACCTTC. Translated, it gives CASSWDSLDGYTF.